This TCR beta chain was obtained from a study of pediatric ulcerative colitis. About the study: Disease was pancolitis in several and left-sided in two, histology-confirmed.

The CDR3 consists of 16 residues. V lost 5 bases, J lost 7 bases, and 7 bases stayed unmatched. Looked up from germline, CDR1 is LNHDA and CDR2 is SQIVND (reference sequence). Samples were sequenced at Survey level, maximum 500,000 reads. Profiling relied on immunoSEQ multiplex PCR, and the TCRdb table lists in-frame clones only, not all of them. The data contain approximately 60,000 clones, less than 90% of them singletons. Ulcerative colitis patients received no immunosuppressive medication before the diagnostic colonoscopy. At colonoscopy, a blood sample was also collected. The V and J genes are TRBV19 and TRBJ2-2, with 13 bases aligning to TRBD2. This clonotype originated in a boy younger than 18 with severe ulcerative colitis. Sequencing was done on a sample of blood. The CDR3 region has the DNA TGTGCCAGTAGTCCACTAGCGGGAGGGCCGGGCGGGGAGCTGTTTTTT. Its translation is CASSPLAGGPGGELFF.